This T cell receptor (beta chain) was documented in a study of molecular identifiers for immune sequencing clone quantification. Study-wide results and caveats: Clone sizes that are highly expanded could be underestimated when identical TCR molecules share a barcode.

Between roughly 20,000 and 1,100,000 sorted cells, with 10%, 30% or 50% RNA, yielded naive CD8 libraries. The CDR3 contains 13 residues. Germline V gives CDR1 SGHVS, CDR2 FNYEAQ. V was pared by 2 bases and J by 9 bases, with 13 bases between. Previously published methods and listed TCR primers were used for the bulk TCR libraries. TCRdb analysed the PCR reads with MiXCR anew, one entry per CDR3 protein. In the table there are roughly 50,000 distinct CDR3 sequences, just over 35% of which are singletons. This clonotype was observed a single time. As yet, its antigen is unknown. A much larger clone sits a single nucleotide away, making a read error possible.

The sequence derives from a human donor in good health. Some libraries in this study had Jurkat cell RNA spiked in. Sequenced: naive CD8+ T cells from blood, with Jurkat cell RNA spiked in. Regarding subset: FACS-sorted CD8+CD4-CCR7+CD45RA+ naive T cells. The V and J genes are TRBV7-6 and TRBJ2-5; no clear D gene. CDR3 amino acids: CASSLFDDESQYF. The CDR3 DNA is TGTGCCAGCAGCTTATTCGATGACGAGTCCCAGTACTTC.